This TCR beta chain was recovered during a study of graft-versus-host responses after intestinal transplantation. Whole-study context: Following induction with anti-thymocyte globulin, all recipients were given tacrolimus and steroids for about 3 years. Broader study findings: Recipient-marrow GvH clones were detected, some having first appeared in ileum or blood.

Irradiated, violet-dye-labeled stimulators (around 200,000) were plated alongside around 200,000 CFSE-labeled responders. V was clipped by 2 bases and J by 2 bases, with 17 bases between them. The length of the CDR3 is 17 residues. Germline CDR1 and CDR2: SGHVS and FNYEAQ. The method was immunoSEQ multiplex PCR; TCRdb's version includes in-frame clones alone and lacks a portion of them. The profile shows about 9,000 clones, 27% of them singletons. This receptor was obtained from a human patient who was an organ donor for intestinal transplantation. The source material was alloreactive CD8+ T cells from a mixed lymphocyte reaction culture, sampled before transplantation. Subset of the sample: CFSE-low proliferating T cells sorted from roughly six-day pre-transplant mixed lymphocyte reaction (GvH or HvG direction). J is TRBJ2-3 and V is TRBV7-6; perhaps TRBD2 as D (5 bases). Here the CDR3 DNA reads TGTGCCAGCAGCTTAAGCCCGCGGGCCCTGTACACAGATACGCAGTATTTT. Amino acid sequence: CASSLSPRALYTDTQYF. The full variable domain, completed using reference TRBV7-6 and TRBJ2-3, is GAGVSQSPRYKVTKRGQDVALRCDPISGHVSLYWYRQALGQGPEFLTYFNYEAQQDKSGLPNDRFSAERPEGSISTLTIQRTEQRDSAMYRCASSLSPRALYTDTQYFGPGTRLTVL.